A selection of T cell receptor beta chains follows, all from one sample in a study of T cell responses to AZD1222 COVID-19 vaccine. Data came from immunoSEQ multiplex PCR; TCRdb stores just in-frame clones and leaves some out. The sample has roughly 80,000 clones; roughly 94% are singletons. The sample consisted of peripheral blood, taken on day 0 of AZD1222 vaccination. These TCRs come from an adult in good health. Each CDR3 is given with its conserved first and last residue. The D gene is left open where the match is weak. Rows may omit the clone size; those that give it use once, few, many or a size class.

V gene,J gene,D gene,clone size,CDR3 protein
TRBV28,TRBJ1-1,TRBD1,-,CASTYRGEAFF
TRBV21-1,TRBJ1-1,-,-,CASSLRPGQHFEAFF
TRBV11-3,TRBJ2-1,-,-,CASSLVGNEQFF
TRBV12-3/TRBV12-4,TRBJ1-5,-,-,CASRITGSQPQHF
TRBV28,TRBJ2-7,-,-,CASSPPGVSYEQYF
TRBV4-3,TRBJ2-2,TRBD1,-,CASSLRQGGLPGELFF
TRBV4-3,TRBJ2-7,-,once,CASSLGTHSGGSYEQYF
TRBV5-1,TRBJ2-3,TRBD2,-,CASSWRGSGSSSTDTQYF
TRBV12-3/TRBV12-4,TRBJ2-7,-,-,CASSATWGNEQYF
TRBV7-9,TRBJ2-7,-,few,CASSLEQGYEQYF
TRBV12-3/TRBV12-4,TRBJ2-7,-,-,CASSLTGEQYF
TRBV27,TRBJ2-2,-,-,CASSFTGFANTGELFF
TRBV3-1/TRBV3-2,TRBJ2-1,TRBD1,-,CASSQVSGTARNEQFF
TRBV30,TRBJ1-1,TRBD1,-,CAWSADRGAEAFF
TRBV6-1,TRBJ1-4,-,-,CASSEVHGGFYEKLFF
TRBV7-9,TRBJ2-3,TRBD2,-,CASSSAGGFLASDTQYF
TRBV5-4,TRBJ2-1,TRBD2,once,CASRIGLADYNEQFF
TRBV9,TRBJ1-2,TRBD1,-,CASSGGSSGTEVYGYGYTF
TRBV7-2,TRBJ2-5,-,-,CASTETGGRETQYF
TRBV5-1,TRBJ2-2,-,-,CASSSNGLGNTGELFF
TRBV7-2,TRBJ1-1,-,-,CASSLAYLTGNTEAFF
TRBV5-1,TRBJ1-1,TRBD1,-,CASSLDRGTEAFF
TRBV7-9,TRBJ2-4,-,-,CASRETKNIQYF
TRBV6-5,TRBJ2-7,-,-,CASSYFGATYEQYF
TRBV18,TRBJ2-2,-,few,CASSPRAGLTGELFF
TRBV4-2,TRBJ2-7,TRBD1,-,CASSQAGTGGYEQYF
TRBV28,TRBJ2-7,-,-,CASSRGTFSSYEQYF
TRBV28,TRBJ1-4,-,-,CASSLYEFGRPSREKLFF
TRBV9,TRBJ2-2,TRBD1,-,CASSPQSETGPYTNTGELFF
TRBV12-5,TRBJ1-1,-,-,CASGDTANTEAFF
TRBV4-3,TRBJ2-1,-,-,CASSQDLVRREQFF
TRBV28,TRBJ2-3,TRBD1,once,CASSSPTGTGADTQYF
TRBV7-7,TRBJ2-5,TRBD2,-,CASSLGGGGGETQYF
TRBV6-1,TRBJ2-1,-,-,CASKQTSSYNEQFF
TRBV10-3,TRBJ1-1,-,once,CATLEPGLNTEAFF
TRBV28,TRBJ2-1,-,-,CASIGPPYNEQFF
TRBV5-1,TRBJ1-1,TRBD1,-,CASRIEQGHTEAFF
TRBV2,TRBJ2-7,TRBD2,-,CASSPREVSGGSYEQYF
TRBV11-3,TRBJ2-1,-,-,CASSLRAGPISGEQFF
TRBV19,TRBJ2-4,TRBD2,-,CASSKLADLAKNIQYF
TRBV27,TRBJ2-7,-,-,CASSLLGDEQYF
TRBV7-9,TRBJ2-3,TRBD2,once,CASSFFRTSGTGDTQYF
TRBV19,TRBJ2-1,TRBD2,-,CASSIGRTSGRYYNEQFF
TRBV9,TRBJ2-7,-,-,CASSRTFSSYEQYF
TRBV30,TRBJ1-5,-,-,CAWSVRSNQPQHF
TRBV14,TRBJ2-6,TRBD2,-,CASSQYTSGKGSGANVLTF
TRBV6-5,TRBJ1-2,-,-,CASSYLQGGGYTF
TRBV7-3,TRBJ2-1,-,-,CASSLNPGSGSYNEQFF
TRBV28,TRBJ2-3,-,-,CASSLTWATDTQYF